Listed below are T cell receptor beta chains from one sample, sequenced in a study of cytomegalovirus exposure and HLA in healthy donors. The protocol was immunoSEQ multiplex PCR, while the TCRdb copy is restricted to in-frame clones and leaves out a portion. The data show approximately 59,000 clones, 60% to 70% seen once. The sample consisted of PBMCs. All receptors come from a man aged 35-49 years in good health and CMV-seropositive. Both conserved end residues are part of each CDR3. The D gene is left open where the match is weak. The size of a clone is reported for some rows only, either as once, few or many, or as a class for expanded clones.

NA	TRBV29-1	NA	TRBJ1-2	TGCAGCGTTGAACTCCTGGGGGGTCTCCTCAGAGGCTACACCTTC	CSVELLGGLLRGYTF
TRBD2	TRBV11-2	few	TRBJ2-7	TGTGCCAGCGGGGAGGGGAGGGCGTTAGGTGGGGAGCAGTACTTC	CASGEGRALGGEQYF
NA	TRBV5-1	NA	TRBJ1-1	TGCGCCAGCAGCCCGTCCGGGGGGTCGAACACTGAAGCTTTCTTT	CASSPSGGSNTEAFF
NA	TRBV7-2	NA	TRBJ2-5	TGTGCCAGCAGCCCCAATGGAGGAACGGAGACCCAGTACTTC	CASSPNGGTETQYF
TRBD2	TRBV6-6	NA	TRBJ2-1	TGTGCCAGCAGCCGGTGGCTAGCGGACAATGAGCAGTTCTTC	CASSRWLADNEQFF
NA	TRBV19	NA	TRBJ1-3	TGTGCCAGTAGTGGGGGCCACTCTGGAAACACCATATATTTT	CASSGGHSGNTIYF
TRBD2	TRBV5-1	NA	TRBJ2-2	TGCGCCAGCAGCTTGGTCGGGGGGACCGGGGAGCTGTTTTTT	CASSLVGGTGELFF
NA	TRBV6-5	NA	TRBJ1-2	TGTGCCAGCAGTATCTCACAGGGATGGGGTGGCTACACCTTC	CASSISQGWGGYTF
NA	TRBV7-9	NA	TRBJ1-5	TGTGCCAGCAGCTTGAAAGGGGATAATCAGCCCCAGCATTTT	CASSLKGDNQPQHF
TRBD2	TRBV11-2	few	TRBJ2-7	TGTGCCAGCAGCCCCTCACTAGCGGGAGGGGGATACGAGCAGTACTTC	CASSPSLAGGGYEQYF
TRBD1	TRBV6-1	few	TRBJ1-2	TGTGCCAGCAGTGAAGGCAGCCAGGGGGGCTATGGCTACACCTTC	CASSEGSQGGYGYTF
NA	TRBV7-8	NA	TRBJ2-1	TGTGCCAGCAGCCTAGGGTCACAGAAATACAATGAGCAGTTCTTC	CASSLGSQKYNEQFF
NA	TRBV18	NA	TRBJ2-7	TGTGCCAGCTCACCGTCCGGGACACCAAACTACGAGCAGTACTTC	CASSPSGTPNYEQYF
NA	TRBV4-1	NA	TRBJ1-2	TGCGCCAGCAGCCAAGATCCACGACAGACACACTATGGCTACACCTTC	CASSQDPRQTHYGYTF
TRBD1	TRBV19	NA	TRBJ1-2	TGTGCCAGTAGTATAGCGACGGGACAGGGTGGCTACACCTTC	CASSIATGQGGYTF
NA	TRBV6-1	NA	TRBJ1-5	TGTGCCAGCAGTTCACAACAAAATCAGCCCCAGCATTTT	CASSSQQNQPQHF
TRBD1	TRBV5-6	few	TRBJ2-7	TGTGCCAGCAGCCGTCCGGGGACAGGGACCTACGAGCAGTACTTC	CASSRPGTGTYEQYF
NA	TRBV19	NA	TRBJ1-5	TGTGCCAGTAGTATCGATTCTAGGAGCAATCAGCCCCAGCATTTT	CASSIDSRSNQPQHF
NA	TRBV4-1	NA	TRBJ2-7	TGCGCCAGCAGCCAAGATCTCCGGTACGAGCAGTACTTC	CASSQDLRYEQYF
NA	TRBV18	few	TRBJ1-4	TGTGCCAGCTCACCACAGGCGGCAACTAATGAAAAACTGTTTTTT	CASSPQAATNEKLFF
TRBD1	TRBV7-8	NA	TRBJ2-7	TGTGCCAGCAGTTTGGACAGGGCTGGGGAGCAGTACTTC	CASSLDRAGEQYF
TRBD2	TRBV30	NA	TRBJ2-2	TGTGCCTGGAGCGGGAGGGGAGACACCGGGGAGCTGTTTTTT	CAWSGRGDTGELFF
TRBD1	TRBV2	NA	TRBJ1-2	TGTGCCAGCAGGGGGACAGGGGGATATGGCTACACCTTC	CASRGTGGYGYTF
TRBD2	TRBV2	NA	TRBJ2-1	TGTGCCAGCACCTTTAGCGGGGAGCAGTTCTTC	CASTFSGEQFF
NA	TRBV4-2	few	TRBJ2-2	TGTGCCAGCAGCCAAGAAGTCACTTCGGGGGCCGGGGAGCTGTTTTTT	CASSQEVTSGAGELFF
TRBD1	TRBV7-6	few	TRBJ2-6	TGTGCCAGCAGCTCTCAGGGGGCTGGGGCCAACGTCCTGACTTTC	CASSSQGAGANVLTF
TRBD2	TRBV30	once	TRBJ2-3	TGTGCCTGGAGTCCCGCCTGGGAGGGGCAGTATTTT	CAWSPAWEGQYF
TRBD1	TRBV5-1	NA	TRBJ2-4	TGCGCCAGCAGCTTGCAGTTCTGGGGACAGACCAAAAACATTCAGTACTTC	CASSLQFWGQTKNIQYF
NA	TRBV27	NA	TRBJ2-4	TGTGCCAGCAGCCCGCACGGAGCCAAAAACATTCAGTACTTC	CASSPHGAKNIQYF
TRBD1	TRBV7-2	NA	TRBJ2-7	TGTGCCAGCAGCGCTCATCAGGGGGCTTTGAGTTACGAGCAGTACTTC	CASSAHQGALSYEQYF
TRBD2	TRBV18	NA	TRBJ2-3	TGTGCCAGCTCACCGTCGGCGGGGGGGCCATCGCCGGATACGCAGTATTTT	CASSPSAGGPSPDTQYF
TRBD2	TRBV4-1	few	TRBJ2-5	TGCGCCAGCAGCCGGCGGGGGGAGGCAGGGACCCAGTACTTC	CASSRRGEAGTQYF
TRBD2	TRBV7-3	NA	TRBJ2-1	TGTGCCAGCAGCTTACAGGGACTAGCGGGGGGGAGCTCCTACAATGAGCAGTTCTTC	CASSLQGLAGGSSYNEQFF
NA	TRBV7-8	NA	TRBJ2-1	TGTGCCAGCAGCTTAGGGGAGTGGTCAGAGCAGTTCTTC	CASSLGEWSEQFF
NA	TRBV4-1	few	TRBJ2-5	TGCGCCAGCAGCCAGAACCCCGGCCAGCGCCAAGAGACCCAGTACTTC	CASSQNPGQRQETQYF
NA	TRBV4-1	NA	TRBJ1-3	TGCGCCAGCAGCCAAGATGGAGGGTACTCTGGAAACACCATATATTTT	CASSQDGGYSGNTIYF
NA	TRBV16	NA	TRBJ1-6	TGTGCCAGCAGTCCTACTGCCGGGGGTTCTTATTCACCCCTCCACTTT	CASSPTAGGSYSPLHF
NA	TRBV1	once	TRBJ2-5	TGCACCAAGGGGACAGGGGGCCGGGAGACCCAGTACTTC	CTKGTGGRETQYF
TRBD1	TRBV7-2	NA	TRBJ2-3	TGTGCCAGCAGCATACTCCGGGACAGGGCGACAGATACGCAGTATTTT	CASSILRDRATDTQYF
NA	TRBV15	NA	TRBJ1-1	TGTGCCACCAGCAGAGACAGGGACACTGAAGCTTTCTTT	CATSRDRDTEAFF
TRBD1	TRBV7-6	NA	TRBJ1-1	TGTGCCAGCAGCCGATTGGGACAGGGGCTTAAGAACACTGAAGCTTTCTTT	CASSRLGQGLKNTEAFF
TRBD2	TRBV11-3	NA	TRBJ2-3	TGTGCCAGCAGCTCCCTTCAAGCGGGAGGAACAGATACGCAGTATTTT	CASSSLQAGGTDTQYF
TRBD1	TRBV30	NA	TRBJ2-1	TGTGCCTGGAACAGGGGATACTACAATGAGCAGTTCTTC	CAWNRGYYNEQFF
TRBD2	TRBV5-5	NA	TRBJ2-2	TGTGCCAGCAGCTTGGCCAGCGGGGGGTACACCGGGGAGCTGTTTTTT	CASSLASGGYTGELFF
NA	TRBV29-1	NA	TRBJ1-3	TGCAGCGCCCACAAAACTGGAAACACCATATATTTT	CSAHKTGNTIYF
TRBD2	TRBV7-6	once	TRBJ2-7	TGTGCCAGCAGCACCCCGGCGGGGGGTATCTCCGAGCAGTACTTC	CASSTPAGGISEQYF
TRBD1	TRBV9	NA	TRBJ1-2	TGTGCCAGCAGCGTAGGTGGAGGGACAGGGATCGGCTACACCTTC	CASSVGGGTGIGYTF
NA	TRBV7-9	NA	TRBJ2-7	TGTGCCAGCAGCCTGACAGCTGCGTCCTACGAGCAGTACTTC	CASSLTAASYEQYF
TRBD2	TRBV2	few	TRBJ2-2	TGTGCCAGCAGTGAAGGGCTAGCGGGGGGGACGCCCCCCGGGGAGCTGTTTTTT	CASSEGLAGGTPPGELFF
NA	TRBV30	NA	TRBJ1-1	TGTGCCTGGAGAACCATCGGGACTGAAGCTTTCTTT	CAWRTIGTEAFF
NA	TRBV4-1	NA	TRBJ2-7	TGCGCCAGCAGCCGAAACAGCCAAGCCTACGAGCAGTACTTC	CASSRNSQAYEQYF
TRBD1	TRBV5-1	few	TRBJ2-7	TGCGCCAGCAGCCCTGACAGGGGGTTCGAGCAGTACTTC	CASSPDRGFEQYF
TRBD2	TRBV4-3	few	TRBJ2-7	TGCGCCAGCAGCCAACTAGCGGCCTCCTTGGACGAGCAGTACTTC	CASSQLAASLDEQYF